The rows below give T cell receptor beta chains drawn from one sample of a study of control samples from healthy donors and cancer patients. Some clones are missing from TCRdb's copy, which holds only in-frame ones; the method was immunoSEQ multiplex PCR. In the table there are 55,000 to 85,000 clones, about 89% of which are singletons. Sequences were obtained from PBMCs. These receptors were collected from a woman aged 50 to 60 with head and neck cancer. Each CDR3 is given with its conserved first and last residue. A D gene is named only where the DNA matches it firmly. For some rows the clone size is stated as once, few or many, or as a class when expanded; others skip it.

D | J | size | V | CDR3 | DNA
NA | TRBJ1-1 | NA | TRBV30 | CAWSVSTDTEAFF | TGTGCCTGGAGTGTGTCCACGGACACTGAAGCTTTCTTT
NA | TRBJ2-5 | once | TRBV6-1 | CASSGTVQETQYF | TGTGCCAGCAGTGGGACCGTCCAAGAGACCCAGTACTTC
NA | TRBJ2-4 | NA | TRBV7-3 | CASSLGPLIDGLAKNIQYF | TGTGCCAGCAGCTTGGGTCCCCTAATAGACGGACTAGCCAAAAACATTCAGTACTTC
NA | TRBJ1-2 | NA | TRBV12-3/TRBV12-4 | CASSDQAYSYTF | TGTGCCAGCAGCGATCAGGCGTATAGCTACACCTTC
NA | TRBJ1-1 | NA | TRBV12-3/TRBV12-4 | CASSSTVNTEAFF | TGTGCCAGCAGTTCTACGGTGAACACTGAAGCTTTCTTT
NA | TRBJ2-5 | NA | TRBV29-1 | CSVEDTGFSGETQYF | TGCAGCGTTGAAGATACCGGGTTTTCGGGTGAGACCCAGTACTTC
NA | TRBJ1-5 | NA | TRBV28 | CASSLGRGLPQHF | TGTGCCAGCAGTTTAGGGCGGGGATTACCCCAGCATTTT
TRBD2 | TRBJ2-3 | NA | TRBV5-6 | CASSFNGEGTDTQYF | TGTGCCAGCAGCTTTAACGGGGAGGGAACAGATACGCAGTATTTT
NA | TRBJ2-7 | NA | TRBV14 | CASSPGVVYEQYF | TGTGCCAGCAGCCCGGGTGTCGTCTACGAGCAGTACTTC
NA | TRBJ2-7 | NA | TRBV5-1 | CASSLGQIYEQYF | TGCGCCAGCAGCTTGGGACAGATTTACGAGCAGTACTTC
TRBD1 | TRBJ2-7 | once | TRBV7-9 | CASSDNTGGGRQYF | TGTGCCAGCAGCGATAATACAGGGGGCGGTCGGCAGTACTTC
TRBD2 | TRBJ2-7 | NA | TRBV11-3 | CASSLVWGGEQYF | TGTGCCAGCAGCTTAGTGTGGGGGGGGGAGCAGTACTTC
NA | TRBJ1-4 | NA | TRBV28 | CASSHGGAREKLFF | TGTGCCAGCAGCCATGGTGGGGCGAGAGAAAAACTGTTTTTT
NA | TRBJ2-5 | NA | TRBV19 | CASSEGRQETQYF | TGTGCCAGCTCCGAGGGACGGCAAGAGACCCAGTACTTC
TRBD1 | TRBJ2-2 | NA | TRBV10-1 | CASSPGGDPGELFF | TGCGCCAGCAGTCCAGGGGGCGATCCCGGGGAGCTGTTTTTT
TRBD2 | TRBJ2-5 | NA | TRBV28 | CASSPPTSGGQETQYF | TGTGCCAGCAGTCCCCCGACTAGCGGGGGGCAAGAGACCCAGTACTTC
TRBD1 | TRBJ2-7 | NA | TRBV5-1 | CASSLSGTGGDEQYF | TGCGCCAGCAGCTTGAGTGGGACAGGGGGCGACGAGCAGTACTTC
NA | TRBJ2-1 | once | TRBV3-1/TRBV3-2 | CASSPRQGQYNEQFF | TGTGCCAGCAGCCCCCGGCAGGGACAATACAATGAGCAGTTCTTC
TRBD1 | TRBJ2-5 | NA | TRBV20-1 | CSANRGETQYF | TGCAGTGCTAACAGGGGAGAGACCCAGTACTTC
NA | TRBJ2-4 | NA | TRBV19 | CASSIDRQTLAKNIQYF | TGTGCCAGTAGTATAGATCGGCAGACCCTAGCCAAAAACATTCAGTACTTC
TRBD1 | TRBJ2-6 | NA | TRBV28 | CASKLTGGSGANVLTF | TGTGCCAGCAAACTAACAGGGGGCTCTGGGGCCAACGTCCTGACTTTC
NA | TRBJ2-3 | NA | TRBV4-1 | CASSQVQGTTDTQYF | TGCGCCAGCAGCCAAGTGCAGGGGACCACAGATACGCAGTATTTT
NA | TRBJ2-2 | NA | TRBV6-5 | CASRDGPNTGELFF | TGTGCCAGCAGGGACGGTCCGAACACCGGGGAGCTGTTTTTT
NA | TRBJ1-1 | NA | TRBV28 | CASTLEALNTEAFF | TGTGCCAGCACCCTGGAGGCCTTGAACACTGAAGCTTTCTTT
TRBD1 | TRBJ1-5 | NA | TRBV28 | CASSPLTGGGFGNQPQHF | TGTGCCAGCAGTCCACTGACAGGGGGCGGGTTTGGCAATCAGCCCCAGCATTTT
TRBD2 | TRBJ2-3 | NA | TRBV5-4 | CASSLVNAGADTQYF | TGTGCCAGCAGCTTGGTAAATGCGGGGGCAGATACGCAGTATTTT
NA | TRBJ1-1 | NA | TRBV27 | CASSPVTGVAFF | TGTGCCAGCAGTCCGGTGACAGGTGTAGCTTTCTTT
NA | TRBJ2-3 | NA | TRBV19 | CASSFRGPRSTDTQYF | TGTGCCAGTAGTTTCAGGGGTCCCCGGAGCACAGATACGCAGTATTTT
NA | TRBJ1-5 | once | TRBV6-5 | CASRYRDGSNQPQHF | TGTGCCAGCAGATACAGGGATGGTAGCAATCAGCCCCAGCATTTT
TRBD2 | TRBJ2-1 | NA | TRBV4-3 | CASSQDAGLENEQFF | TGCGCCAGCAGCCAAGACGCTGGACTAGAGAATGAGCAGTTCTTC